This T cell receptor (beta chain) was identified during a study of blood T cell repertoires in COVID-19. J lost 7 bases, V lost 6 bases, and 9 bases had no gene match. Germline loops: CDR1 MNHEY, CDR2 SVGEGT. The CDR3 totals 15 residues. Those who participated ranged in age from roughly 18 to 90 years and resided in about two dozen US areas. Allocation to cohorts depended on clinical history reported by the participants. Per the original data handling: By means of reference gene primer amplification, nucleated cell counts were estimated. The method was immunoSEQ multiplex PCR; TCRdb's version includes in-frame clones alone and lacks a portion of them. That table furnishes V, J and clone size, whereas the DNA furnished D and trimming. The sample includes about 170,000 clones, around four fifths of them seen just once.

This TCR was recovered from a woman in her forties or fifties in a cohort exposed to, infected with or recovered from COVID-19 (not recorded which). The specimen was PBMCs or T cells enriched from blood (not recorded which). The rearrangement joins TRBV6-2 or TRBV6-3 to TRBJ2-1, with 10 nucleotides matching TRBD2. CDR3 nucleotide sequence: TGTGCCAGCAGCCTACGCAGCGGGGGGGCGAATGAGCAGTTCTTC. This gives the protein CASSLRSGGANEQFF.